The 4 T cell receptor beta chains below were found in one sample sequenced in a study of molecular identifiers for immune sequencing clone quantification. TCRdb re-called the PCR reads with MiXCR, one entry per CDR3 protein. The table has 300,000 to 400,000 distinct CDR3 sequences, about a fifth seen once; the top ten hold 0.81%. The sequenced sample was naive CD8+ T cells from blood, with Jurkat cell RNA spiked in. This sample's subset: FACS-sorted CD8+CD4-CCR7+CD45RA+ naive T cells. The receptor source for this set is a human donor in good health. Some libraries in this study had Jurkat cell RNA spiked in.

This clonotype was observed many times. The chain joins TRBV4-1 to TRBJ2-7; 9 positions agree with TRBD1. V gave up 0 bases and J gave up 2 bases; unmatched junction bases: 5. Looked up from germline, CDR1 is MGHRA and CDR2 is YSYEKL. The CDR3 has 16 residues. The CDR3 sequence is CASSQEDRGTTYEQYF. The CDR3 coding sequence is TGCGCCAGCAGCCAAGAAGACAGGGGGACTACCTACGAGCAGTACTTC.

This clonotype was detected ten times or more. This sequence joins TRBV6-2 or TRBV6-3 and TRBJ2-2; D is uncertain. The germline V gene encodes CDR1 MNHEY and CDR2 SVGEGT. V shed 0 bases and J shed 7 bases, with 6 bases lying between them. The CDR3 is 13 residues long. This chain's CDR3 is CASSYSTGGELFF. In nucleotides, the CDR3 is TGTGCCAGCAGTTACTCGACTGGCGGGGAGCTGTTTTTT.

This clonotype was counted between two and nine times. J is TRBJ2-7 and V is TRBV20-1, with TRBD2 identical over 9 bases. There are 16 residues in the CDR3. CDR1 DFQATT and CDR2 SNEGSKA come from the germline V gene (reference sequence). The ends lost 0 bases at V and 6 bases at J; junction bases unmatched: 12. The CDR3 sequence is CSARDLWLAGTAEQYF. In nucleotides, the CDR3 is TGCAGTGCTAGAGATCTTTGGCTAGCGGGAACAGCCGAGCAGTACTTC.

This clonotype was picked up many times. The V and J genes are TRBV9 and TRBJ2-5; D ambiguous. The CDR3 has 12 residues. The germline gives CDR1 SGDLS, CDR2 YYNGEE. Trimming removed 0 bases at V and 2 bases at J, with 2 bases between. The CDR3 here is CASSVGQETQYF. The CDR3 DNA reads as TGTGCCAGCAGCGTAGGACAAGAGACCCAGTACTTC.